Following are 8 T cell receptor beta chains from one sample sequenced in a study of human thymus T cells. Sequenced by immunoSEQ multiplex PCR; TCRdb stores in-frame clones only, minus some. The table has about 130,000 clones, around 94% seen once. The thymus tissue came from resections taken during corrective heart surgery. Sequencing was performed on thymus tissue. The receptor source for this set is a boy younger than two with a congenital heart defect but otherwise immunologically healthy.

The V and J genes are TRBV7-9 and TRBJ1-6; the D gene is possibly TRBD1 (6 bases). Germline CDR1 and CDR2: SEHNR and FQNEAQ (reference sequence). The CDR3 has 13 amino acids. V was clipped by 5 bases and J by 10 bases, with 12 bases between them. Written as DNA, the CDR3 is TGTGCCAGCAGCCCAGGGGTAGGATCACCCCTCCACTTT. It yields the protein CASSPGVGSPLHF.

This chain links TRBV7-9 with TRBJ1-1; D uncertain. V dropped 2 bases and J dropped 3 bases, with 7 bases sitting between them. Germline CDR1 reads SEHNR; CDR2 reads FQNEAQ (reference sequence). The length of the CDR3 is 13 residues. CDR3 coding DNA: TGTGCCAGCAGCTTATCCTTCGACACTGAAGCTTTCTTT. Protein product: CASSLSFDTEAFF.

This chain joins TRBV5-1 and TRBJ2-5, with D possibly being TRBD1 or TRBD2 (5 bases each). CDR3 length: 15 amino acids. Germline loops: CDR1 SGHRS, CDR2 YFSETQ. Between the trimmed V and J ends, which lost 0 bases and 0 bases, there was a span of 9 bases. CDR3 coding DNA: TGCGCCAGCAGCTTGGTCGGGGCCTACCAAGAGACCCAGTACTTC. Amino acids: CASSLVGAYQETQYF.

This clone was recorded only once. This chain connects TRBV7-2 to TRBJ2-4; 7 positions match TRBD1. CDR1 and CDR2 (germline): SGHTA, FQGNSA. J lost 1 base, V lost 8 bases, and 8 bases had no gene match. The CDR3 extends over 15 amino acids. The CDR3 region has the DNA TGTGCCAGCGTCCTTGCCAGGGGGGCCAAAAACATTCAGTACTTC. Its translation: CASVLARGAKNIQYF.

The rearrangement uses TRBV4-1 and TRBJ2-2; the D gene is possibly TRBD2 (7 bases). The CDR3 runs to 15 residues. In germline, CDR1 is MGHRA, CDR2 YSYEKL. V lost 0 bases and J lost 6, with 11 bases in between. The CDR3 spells CASSQERGGPGELFF. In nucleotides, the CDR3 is TGCGCCAGCAGCCAAGAACGCGGGGGCCCCGGGGAGCTGTTTTTT.

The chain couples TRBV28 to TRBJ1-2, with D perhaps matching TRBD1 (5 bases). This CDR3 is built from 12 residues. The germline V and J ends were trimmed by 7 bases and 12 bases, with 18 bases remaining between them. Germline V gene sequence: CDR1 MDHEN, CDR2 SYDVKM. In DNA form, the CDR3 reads TGTGCCAGCACCCAGGCACAGGCCCTCCACACCTTC. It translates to CASTQAQALHTF.

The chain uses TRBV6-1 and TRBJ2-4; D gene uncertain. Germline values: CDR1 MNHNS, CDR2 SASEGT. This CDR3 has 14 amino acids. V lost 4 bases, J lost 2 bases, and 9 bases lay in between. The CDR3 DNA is TGTGCCAGCAGTGGTGTAGGGACCAAAAACATTCAGTACTTC. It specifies CASSGVGTKNIQYF.

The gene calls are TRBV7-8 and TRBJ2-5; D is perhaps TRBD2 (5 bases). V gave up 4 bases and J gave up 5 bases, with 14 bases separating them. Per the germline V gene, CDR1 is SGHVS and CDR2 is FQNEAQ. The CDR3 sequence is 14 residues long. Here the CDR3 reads CASSYRPRGETQYF. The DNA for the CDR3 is TGTGCCAGCAGCTACCGACCCCGAGGGGAGACCCAGTACTTC.